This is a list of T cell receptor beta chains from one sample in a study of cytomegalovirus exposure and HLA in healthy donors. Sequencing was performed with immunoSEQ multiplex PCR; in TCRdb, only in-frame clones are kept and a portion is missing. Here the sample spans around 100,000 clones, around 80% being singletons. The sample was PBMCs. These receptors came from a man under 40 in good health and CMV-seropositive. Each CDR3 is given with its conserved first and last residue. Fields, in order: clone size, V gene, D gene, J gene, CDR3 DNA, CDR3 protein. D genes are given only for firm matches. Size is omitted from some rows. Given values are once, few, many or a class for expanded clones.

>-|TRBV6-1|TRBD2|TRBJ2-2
TGTGCCAGCAATGTTAAGCGGGGGGGCACCGGGGAGCTGTTTTTT
CASNVKRGGTGELFF
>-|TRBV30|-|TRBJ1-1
TGTGCCCGGGGGGACCCTTTAGGGAATTTAATATCTGAAGCTTTCTTT
CARGDPLGNLISEAFF
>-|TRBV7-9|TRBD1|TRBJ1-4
TGTGCCAGCAGCATTCAGACAGGGGTCTCCGAAAAACTGTTTTTT
CASSIQTGVSEKLFF
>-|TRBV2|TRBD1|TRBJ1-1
TGTGCCTGCAAAGTAGGACAGGCTACTAACACTGAAGCTTTCTTT
CACKVGQATNTEAFF
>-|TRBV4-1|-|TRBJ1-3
TGCGCCAGCAGCCAAGATCTCTACCGAGGTTCGTCTGGAAACACCATATATTTT
CASSQDLYRGSSGNTIYF
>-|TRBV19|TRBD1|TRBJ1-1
TGTGCCAGTAGTATAGGGATGGGACAGGGGGCGCAAACTGAAGCTTTCTTT
CASSIGMGQGAQTEAFF
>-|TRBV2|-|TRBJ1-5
TGTGCCAGCAGTGCGTTGGGGCAGAGCAATCAGCCCCAGCATTTT
CASSALGQSNQPQHF
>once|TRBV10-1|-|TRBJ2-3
TGCGCCAGCAGTGAGTTAGGTCCAGGCCAACATACGCAGTATTTT
CASSELGPGQHTQYF
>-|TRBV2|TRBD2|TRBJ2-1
TGTGCCAGCAGTGTAGAGCGGGAGTCCTACAATGAGCAGTTCTTC
CASSVERESYNEQFF
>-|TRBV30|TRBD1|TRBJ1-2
TGTGCCTGGAGGGACAGGTCGAGTGGCTACACCTTC
CAWRDRSSGYTF
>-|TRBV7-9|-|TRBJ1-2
TGTTCCAGCAGCTTAGGCCATACAGGGCCCTATGGCTACACCTTC
CSSSLGHTGPYGYTF
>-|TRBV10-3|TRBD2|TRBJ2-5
TGTGCCATCAGTCAACTAGCGGGAGGCGAAGAGACCCAGTACTTC
CAISQLAGGEETQYF
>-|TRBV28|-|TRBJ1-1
TGTGCCAGCAGCCAAATCAACACTGAAGCTTTCTTT
CASSQINTEAFF
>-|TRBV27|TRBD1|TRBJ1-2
TGTGCCAGCAGTTTATTACAGGGGGCGATCTATGGCTACACCTTC
CASSLLQGAIYGYTF
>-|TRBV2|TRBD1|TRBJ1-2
TGTGCCAGTACTTATGCCGGGACAGGGAATGGCTACACCTTC
CASTYAGTGNGYTF
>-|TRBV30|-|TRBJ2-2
TGTGCCTGGAGTCAATACACCGGGGAGCTGTTTTTT
CAWSQYTGELFF
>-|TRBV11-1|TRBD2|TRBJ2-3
TGTGCCAGCAGCTTAGGACTAGCGGGTGTTTCGGATACGCAGTATTTT
CASSLGLAGVSDTQYF
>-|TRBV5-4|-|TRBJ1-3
TGTGCCAGCAGCCAGGGTACCTCTGGAAACACCATATATTTT
CASSQGTSGNTIYF
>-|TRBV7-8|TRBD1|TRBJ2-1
TGTGCCAGCAGCTCGCCTAAAGGACAGGTCGAGCAGTTCTTC
CASSSPKGQVEQFF
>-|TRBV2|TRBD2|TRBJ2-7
TGTGCCAGCAGTCGCGGACTAGCGGGGGGGAGCGAGCAGTACTTC
CASSRGLAGGSEQYF
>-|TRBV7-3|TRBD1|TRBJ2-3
TGTGCCAGCAGCTTACTGCGGACAGGAATGACAGATACGCAGTATTTT
CASSLLRTGMTDTQYF
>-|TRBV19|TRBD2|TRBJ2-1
TGTGCCAGTAGTATCAAGCGGGAGACCCGCGAGCAGTTCTTC
CASSIKRETREQFF
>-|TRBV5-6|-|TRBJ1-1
TGTGCCAGCAGCCTACTCCGGGGGAGGACTGAAGCTTTCTTT
CASSLLRGRTEAFF
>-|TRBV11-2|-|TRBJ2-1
TGTGCCAGCAGCTTACGGGTTTTGGGCAATGAGCAGTTCTTC
CASSLRVLGNEQFF
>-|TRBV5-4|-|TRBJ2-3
TGTGCCAGCACAGGCGGGGGCCGCACAGATACGCAGTATTTT
CASTGGGRTDTQYF
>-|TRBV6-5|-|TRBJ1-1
TGTGCCAGCACCAAAACTGAGGGAGGCACTGAAGCTTTCTTT
CASTKTEGGTEAFF
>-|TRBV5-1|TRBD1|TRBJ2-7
TGCGCCAGCTGCCGGGACAGCGAATACGAGCAGTACTTC
CASCRDSEYEQYF
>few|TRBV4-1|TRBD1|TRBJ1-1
TGCGCCAGCAGCCGAAGACAGGGGGCGAATGCTTTCTTT
CASSRRQGANAFF
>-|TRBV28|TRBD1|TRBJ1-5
TGTGCCAGCAGTTACCGTACAGGGGGCGGCAATCAGCCCCAGCATTTT
CASSYRTGGGNQPQHF
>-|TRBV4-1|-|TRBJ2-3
TGCGCCAGCAGCCAAGATCTGGCGGCTAGCACAGATACGCAGTATTTT
CASSQDLAASTDTQYF
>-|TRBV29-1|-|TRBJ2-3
TGCAGCGTCCCCCCCCCAGGGGCAGATACGCAGTATTTT
CSVPPPGADTQYF
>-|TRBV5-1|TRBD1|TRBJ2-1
TGCGCCAGCAGCTTGACCCGGACAGGGGGCTACAATGAGCAGTTCTTC
CASSLTRTGGYNEQFF
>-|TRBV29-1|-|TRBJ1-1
TGCAGCGTTGAATTGTCAGGGGTAGGGACTGAAGCTTTCTTT
CSVELSGVGTEAFF
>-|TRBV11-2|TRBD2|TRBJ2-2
TGTGCCAGCAGCTCGTGGGGGAGGGCCACCGGGGAGCTGTTTTTT
CASSSWGRATGELFF
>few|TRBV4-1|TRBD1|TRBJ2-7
TGCGCCAGCAGCCAACATGCCGGGACAGGGGCCTACGAGCAGTACTTC
CASSQHAGTGAYEQYF
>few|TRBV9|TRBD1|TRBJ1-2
TGTGCCAGCAGCGATACCCGGACAGGTTCAAACTATGGCTACACCTTC
CASSDTRTGSNYGYTF
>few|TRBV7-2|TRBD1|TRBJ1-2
TGTGCCAGCAGCTTAAAAACAGGGGGCAGGACGAGCTATGGCTACACCTTC
CASSLKTGGRTSYGYTF
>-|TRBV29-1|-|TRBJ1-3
TGCAGCGTTGCGCAGGGGTTGGGAAACACCATATATTTT
CSVAQGLGNTIYF
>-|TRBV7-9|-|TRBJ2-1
TGTGCCAGCAGCCCCCGGGGGAACCCCTACAATGAGCAGTTCTTC
CASSPRGNPYNEQFF
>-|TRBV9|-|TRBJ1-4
TGTGCCAGCAGCGTAGGAGGGATGGGTGAAAAACTGTTTTTT
CASSVGGMGEKLFF
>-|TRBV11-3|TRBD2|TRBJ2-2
TGTGCCAGCAGCCCCCTTTCGGGGGGGCCATCCGGGGAGCTGTTTTTT
CASSPLSGGPSGELFF
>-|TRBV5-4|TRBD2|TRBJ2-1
TGTGCCAGCAGCTTGACTAGCGGGGGGGCCTTTTACAATGAGCAGTTCTTC
CASSLTSGGAFYNEQFF
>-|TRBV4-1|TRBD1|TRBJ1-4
TGCGCCAGCAGCCATTACGGGACAGGGGATAATGAAAAACTGTTTTTT
CASSHYGTGDNEKLFF